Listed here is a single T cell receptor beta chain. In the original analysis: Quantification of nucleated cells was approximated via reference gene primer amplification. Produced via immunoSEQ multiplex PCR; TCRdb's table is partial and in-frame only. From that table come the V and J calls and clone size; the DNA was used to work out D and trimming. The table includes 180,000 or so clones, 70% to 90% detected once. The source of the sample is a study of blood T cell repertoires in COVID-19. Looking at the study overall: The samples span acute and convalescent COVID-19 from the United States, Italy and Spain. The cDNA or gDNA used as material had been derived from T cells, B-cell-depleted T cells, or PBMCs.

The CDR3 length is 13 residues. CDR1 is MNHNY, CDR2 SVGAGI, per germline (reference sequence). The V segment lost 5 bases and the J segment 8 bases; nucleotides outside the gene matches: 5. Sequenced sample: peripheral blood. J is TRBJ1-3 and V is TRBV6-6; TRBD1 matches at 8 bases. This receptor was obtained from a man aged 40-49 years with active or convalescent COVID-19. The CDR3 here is CASSRDRQDTIYF. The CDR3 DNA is TGTGCCAGCAGTAGGGACAGGCAGGACACCATATATTTT.